The TCR beta chain under discussion was sequenced for a study of technical replicates of blood from a handful of donors. Sequenced by immunoSEQ multiplex PCR; TCRdb stores in-frame clones only, minus some. The sample has under 20,000 clones, roughly 83% seen once. The germline V gene has CDR1 KGHSH and CDR2 LQKENI. The ends lost 4 bases at V and 2 bases at J; junction bases unmatched: 11. The CDR3 sequence is 18 residues long. The chain couples TRBV18 to TRBJ2-1, with TRBD2 identical over 10 bases. The sequencing sample was made of PBMCs. This clonotype originated in a human donor in good health. This CDR3 is CASSLVASGGLAYNEQFF. The CDR3 coding sequence is TGTGCCAGCTCACTGGTGGCTAGCGGGGGTCTGGCCTACAATGAGCAGTTCTTC.